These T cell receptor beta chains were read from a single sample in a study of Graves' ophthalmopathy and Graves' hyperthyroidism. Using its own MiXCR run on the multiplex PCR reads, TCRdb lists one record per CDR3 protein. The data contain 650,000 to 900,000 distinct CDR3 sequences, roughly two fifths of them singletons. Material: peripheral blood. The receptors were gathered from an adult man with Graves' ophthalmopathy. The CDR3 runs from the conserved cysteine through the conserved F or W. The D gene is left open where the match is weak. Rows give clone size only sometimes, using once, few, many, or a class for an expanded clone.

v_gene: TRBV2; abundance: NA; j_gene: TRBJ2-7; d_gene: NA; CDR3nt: TGTGCCAGCAGTTACCGTCCAAGCTACAAGCAGTACTTC; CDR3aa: CASSYRPSYKQYF
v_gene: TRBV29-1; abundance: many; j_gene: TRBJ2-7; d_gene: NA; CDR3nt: TGCAGCGTTGTAGGGGGACTGAACTACGAGCAGTACTTC; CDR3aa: CSVVGGLNYEQYF
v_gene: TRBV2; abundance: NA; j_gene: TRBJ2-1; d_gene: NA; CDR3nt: TGTGCCAGCAGTGTAGGCGGGATCGGTTTGAAGCAGTTCTTC; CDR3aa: CASSVGGIGLKQFF
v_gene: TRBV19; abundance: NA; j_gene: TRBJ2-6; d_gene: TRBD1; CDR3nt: TGTGCCAGCAGCTTCCCCGGGACAGGCTCTGGGGCCAACGTCCTGACTTTC; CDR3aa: CASSFPGTGSGANVLTF
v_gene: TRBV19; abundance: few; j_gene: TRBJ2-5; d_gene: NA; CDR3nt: TGTGCCAGTAGTATAGAGGGCCCTCAGACCCAGTACTTC; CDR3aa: CASSIEGPQTQYF
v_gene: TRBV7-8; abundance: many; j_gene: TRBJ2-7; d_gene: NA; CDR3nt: TGTGCCAGCAGCTTGTTGGACCTCCACGAGCAGTACTTC; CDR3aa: CASSLLDLHEQYF
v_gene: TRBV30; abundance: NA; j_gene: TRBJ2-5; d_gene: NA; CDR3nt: TGTGCCTGGAGTGTAACGCAGACCCAGTACTTC; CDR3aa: CAWSVTQTQYF
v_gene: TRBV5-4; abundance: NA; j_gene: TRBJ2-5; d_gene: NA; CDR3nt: TGTGCCAGCAGCTTGTTCAGGGTCCCTGAGACCCAGTACTTC; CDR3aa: CASSLFRVPETQYF
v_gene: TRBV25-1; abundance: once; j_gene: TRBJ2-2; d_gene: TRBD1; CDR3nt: TGTGCCAGCGGACAGGGGGAAAACACCGGGGAGCTGTTTTTT; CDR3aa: CASGQGENTGELFF
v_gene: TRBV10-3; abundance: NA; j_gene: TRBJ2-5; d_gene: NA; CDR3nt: TGTGCCAGCAGTGAACTCGGCAGAATAGAGACCCAGTACTTC; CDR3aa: CASSELGRIETQYF
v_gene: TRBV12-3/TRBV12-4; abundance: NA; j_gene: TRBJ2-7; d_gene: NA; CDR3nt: TGTGCCAGCAGGCCGAATATCGGGACTCTCTACGAGCAGTACTTC; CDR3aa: CASRPNIGTLYEQYF
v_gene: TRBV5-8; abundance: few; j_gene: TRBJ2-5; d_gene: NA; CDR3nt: TGTGCCACCAATCCGGAACTAGCTTCTGCTGGCCAAGAGACCCAGTACTTC; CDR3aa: CATNPELASAGQETQYF
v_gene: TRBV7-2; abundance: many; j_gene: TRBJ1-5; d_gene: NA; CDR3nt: TGTGCCAGCAGCCGGTTGCGGGGAGGTAATCAGCCCCAGCATTTT; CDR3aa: CASSRLRGGNQPQHF
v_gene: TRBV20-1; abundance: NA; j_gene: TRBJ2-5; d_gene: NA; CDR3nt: TGCAGTGCTAGGGGTACTAGCAAAGTCGAGGCCCAGTACTTC; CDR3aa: CSARGTSKVEAQYF
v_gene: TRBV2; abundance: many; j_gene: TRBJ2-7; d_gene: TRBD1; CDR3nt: TGTGCCAGCAGGAGACAGGGCTACGAGCAGTACTTC; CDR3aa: CASRRQGYEQYF
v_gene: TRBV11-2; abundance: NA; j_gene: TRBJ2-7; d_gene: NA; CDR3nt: TGTGCCAGCAGCTTGGAGTGGTCAGGCTCCTACGAGCAGTACTTC; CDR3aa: CASSLEWSGSYEQYF
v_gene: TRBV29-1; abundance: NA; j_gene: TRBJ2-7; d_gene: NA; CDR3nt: TGCAGTTACTCGGGAAGGTACGAGCAGTACTTC; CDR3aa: CSYSGRYEQYF
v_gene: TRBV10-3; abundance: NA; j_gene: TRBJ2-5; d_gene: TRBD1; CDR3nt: TGTGCCATCAGTGAGTCTGGGACAGTACGAGAGACCCAGTACTTC; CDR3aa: CAISESGTVRETQYF
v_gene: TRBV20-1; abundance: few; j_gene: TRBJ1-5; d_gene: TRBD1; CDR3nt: TGCAGTGCTCTCGAGACAGGGGGATCGAGCAATCAGCCCCAGCATTTT; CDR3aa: CSALETGGSSNQPQHF
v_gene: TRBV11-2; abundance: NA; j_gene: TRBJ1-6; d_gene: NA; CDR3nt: TGTGCCAGCAGCTTAGGGACCAGGGATTCATATAATTCACCCCTCCACTTT; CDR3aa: CASSLGTRDSYNSPLHF
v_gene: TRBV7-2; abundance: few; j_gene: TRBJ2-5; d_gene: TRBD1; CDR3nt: TGTGCCAGCAGCTCAAGGGGGCAGATAGAGACCCAGTACTTC; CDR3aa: CASSSRGQIETQYF
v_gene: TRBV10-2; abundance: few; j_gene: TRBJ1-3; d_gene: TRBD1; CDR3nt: TGCGCCAGCATTGGACCGGGACAGGGGGCGCGTGGAAACACCATATATTTT; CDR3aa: CASIGPGQGARGNTIYF
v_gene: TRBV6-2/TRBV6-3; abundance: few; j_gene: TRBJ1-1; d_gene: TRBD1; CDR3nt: TGTGCCAGCAGTGATGACAGGGGCGCTGAAGCTTTCTTT; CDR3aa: CASSDDRGAEAFF
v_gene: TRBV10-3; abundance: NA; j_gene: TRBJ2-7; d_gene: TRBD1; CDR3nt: TGTGCCATCAGTGGGCAGGGGGCGGAATCCTACGAGCAGTACTTC; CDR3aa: CAISGQGAESYEQYF
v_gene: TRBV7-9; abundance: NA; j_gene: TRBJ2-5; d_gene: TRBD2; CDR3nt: TGTGCCAGCAGCTTAATAGAGACTAGCGGTCAAGAGACCCAGTACTTC; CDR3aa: CASSLIETSGQETQYF
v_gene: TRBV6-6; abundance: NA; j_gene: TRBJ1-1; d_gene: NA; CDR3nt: TGTGCCAGCAGTTACGCGGACACTGAAGCTTTCTTT; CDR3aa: CASSYADTEAFF
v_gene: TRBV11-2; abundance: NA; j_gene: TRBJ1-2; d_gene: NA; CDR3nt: TGTGCCAGCAGCTTTCCCTCAGTAGGGACCGCGTTCTATGGCTACACCTTC; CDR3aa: CASSFPSVGTAFYGYTF
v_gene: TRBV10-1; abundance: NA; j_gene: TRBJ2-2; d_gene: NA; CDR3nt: TGCGCCAGCAGCCCTAGGTTCACCGGGGAGCTGTTTTTT; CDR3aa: CASSPRFTGELFF
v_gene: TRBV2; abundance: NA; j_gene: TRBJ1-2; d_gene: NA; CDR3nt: TGTGCCAGCAGTTATCGTGGTCGGGGGGCTGCGTACTATGGCTACACCTTC; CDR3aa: CASSYRGRGAAYYGYTF
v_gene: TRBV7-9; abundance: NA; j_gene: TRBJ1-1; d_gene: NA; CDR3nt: TGTGCCAGCAGCTTATGGGGGGGGCCCACTGAAGCTTTCTTT; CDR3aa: CASSLWGGPTEAFF
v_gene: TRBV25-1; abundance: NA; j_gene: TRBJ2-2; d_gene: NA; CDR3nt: TGTGCCAGCAGTTTAAGTCGGCCAAACACCGGGGAGCTGTTTTTT; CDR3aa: CASSLSRPNTGELFF
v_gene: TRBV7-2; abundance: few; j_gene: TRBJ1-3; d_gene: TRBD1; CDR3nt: TGTGCCAGCAGCTTGGACCCAGGGGGCCGTGGAAACACCATATATTTT; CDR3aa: CASSLDPGGRGNTIYF
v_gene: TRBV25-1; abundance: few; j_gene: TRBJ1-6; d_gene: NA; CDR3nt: TGTGCCAGCAGTTCCAGGACATCCCGAGCCCTCCACTTT; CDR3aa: CASSSRTSRALHF
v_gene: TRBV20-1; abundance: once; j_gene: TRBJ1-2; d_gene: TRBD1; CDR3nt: TGCAGTGCTAGAGGGACAGGTGATAGAAATGGCTACACCTTC; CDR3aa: CSARGTGDRNGYTF
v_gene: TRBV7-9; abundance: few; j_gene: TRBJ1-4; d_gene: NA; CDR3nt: TGTGCCAGCAGCCCTGGGGGAAATGAAAAACTGTTTTTT; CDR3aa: CASSPGGNEKLFF
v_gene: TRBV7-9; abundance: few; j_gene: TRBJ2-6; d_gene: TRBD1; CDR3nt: TGTGCCAGCAGCCGCTGGACAGGGGCCTCTACTGGGGCCAACGTCCTGACTTTC; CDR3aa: CASSRWTGASTGANVLTF
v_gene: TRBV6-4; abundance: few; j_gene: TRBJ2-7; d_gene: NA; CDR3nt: TGTGCCAGCAGTGAAGCACAGGGCTCCTACGAGCAGTACTTC; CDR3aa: CASSEAQGSYEQYF
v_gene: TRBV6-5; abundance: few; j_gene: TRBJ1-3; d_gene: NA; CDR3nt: TGTGCCAGCAGTTACTCGTTACGGACATATGGAAACACCATATATTTT; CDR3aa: CASSYSLRTYGNTIYF
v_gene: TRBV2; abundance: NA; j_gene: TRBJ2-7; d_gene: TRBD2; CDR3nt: TGTGCCAGCAGCCCATCCCGGGAGGGAAGCTCCTACGAGCAGTACTTC; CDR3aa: CASSPSREGSSYEQYF
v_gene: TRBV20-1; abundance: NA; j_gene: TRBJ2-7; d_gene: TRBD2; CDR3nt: TGCAGTGCTAGGACTAGCCGGAGCTCCTACGAGCAGTACTTC; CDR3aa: CSARTSRSSYEQYF
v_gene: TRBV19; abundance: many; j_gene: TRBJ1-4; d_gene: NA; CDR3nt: TGTGCCAGTAGCCCGACATCCCATGAAAAACTGTTTTTT; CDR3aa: CASSPTSHEKLFF
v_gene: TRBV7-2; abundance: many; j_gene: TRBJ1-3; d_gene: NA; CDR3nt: TGTGCCAGCAGCTTACCGGCGGACACCATATATTTT; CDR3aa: CASSLPADTIYF
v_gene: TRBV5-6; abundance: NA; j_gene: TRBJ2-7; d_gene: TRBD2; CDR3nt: TGTGCCAGCAGCTTGAGGCTAGCGGGAGTGAGCTCCTACGAGCAGTACTTC; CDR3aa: CASSLRLAGVSSYEQYF